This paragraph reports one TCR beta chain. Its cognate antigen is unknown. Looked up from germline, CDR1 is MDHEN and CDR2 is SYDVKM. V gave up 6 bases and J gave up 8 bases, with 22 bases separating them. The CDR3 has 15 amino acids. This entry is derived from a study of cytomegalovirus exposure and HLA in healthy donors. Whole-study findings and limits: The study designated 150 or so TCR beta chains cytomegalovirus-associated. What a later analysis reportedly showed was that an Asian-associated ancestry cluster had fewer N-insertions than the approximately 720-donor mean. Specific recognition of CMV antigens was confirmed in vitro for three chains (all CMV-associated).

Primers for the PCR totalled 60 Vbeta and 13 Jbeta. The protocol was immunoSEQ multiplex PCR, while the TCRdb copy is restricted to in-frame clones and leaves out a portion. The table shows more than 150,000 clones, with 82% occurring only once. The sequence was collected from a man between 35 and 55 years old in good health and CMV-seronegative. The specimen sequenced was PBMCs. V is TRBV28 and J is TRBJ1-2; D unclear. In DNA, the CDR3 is TGTGCCAGCAGCTCACATACCCCGGGTGAAGGAGGCTACACCTTC. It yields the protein CASSSHTPGEGGYTF.